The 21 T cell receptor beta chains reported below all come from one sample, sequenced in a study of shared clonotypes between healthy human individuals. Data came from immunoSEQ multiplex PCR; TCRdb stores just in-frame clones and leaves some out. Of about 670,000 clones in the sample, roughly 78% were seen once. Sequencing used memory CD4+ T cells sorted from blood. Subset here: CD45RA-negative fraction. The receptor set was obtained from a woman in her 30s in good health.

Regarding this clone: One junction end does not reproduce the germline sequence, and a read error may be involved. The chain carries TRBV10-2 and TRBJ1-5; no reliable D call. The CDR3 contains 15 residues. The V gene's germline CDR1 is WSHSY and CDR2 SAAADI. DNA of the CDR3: TGCGCCAGCAGTCTAGACGGGCTAAGGGATCAACCCCAGCATTTT. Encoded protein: CASSLDGLRDQPQHF.

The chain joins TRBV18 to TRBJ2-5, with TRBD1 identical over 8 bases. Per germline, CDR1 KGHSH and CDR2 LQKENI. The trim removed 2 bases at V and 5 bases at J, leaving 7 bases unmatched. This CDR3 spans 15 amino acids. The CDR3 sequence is CASSPAGGQGETQYF. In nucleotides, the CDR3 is TGTGCCAGCTCACCAGCAGGGGGCCAGGGGGAGACCCAGTACTTC.

The CDR3 loop reads CASSLSLGYSGANVLTF. The CDR3, as DNA: TGTGCCAGCAGCCTCTCGCTGGGATACTCTGGGGCCAACGTCCTGACTTTC. The rearrangement links TRBV7-9 to TRBJ2-6, with D uncertain. V was shortened by 5 bases and J by 0 bases, with 14 bases between the two germline ends. The CDR3 spans 17 residues. The V gene's germline CDR1 is SEHNR and CDR2 FQNEAQ (reference sequence).

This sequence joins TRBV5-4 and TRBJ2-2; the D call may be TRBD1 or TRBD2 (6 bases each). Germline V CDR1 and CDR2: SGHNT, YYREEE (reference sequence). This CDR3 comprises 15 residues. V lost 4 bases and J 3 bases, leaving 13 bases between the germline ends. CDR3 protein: CASSVGRGDTGELFF. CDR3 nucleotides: TGTGCCAGCAGCGTGGGTAGGGGGGACACCGGGGAGCTGTTTTTT.

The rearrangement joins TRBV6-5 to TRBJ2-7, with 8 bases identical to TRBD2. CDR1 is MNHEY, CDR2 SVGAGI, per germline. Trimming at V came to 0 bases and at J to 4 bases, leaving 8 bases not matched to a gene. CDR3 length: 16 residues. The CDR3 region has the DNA TGTGCCAGCAGTTACTCGGGGGGCGGGAGGTTGTACGAGCAGTACTTC. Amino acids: CASSYSGGGRLYEQYF.

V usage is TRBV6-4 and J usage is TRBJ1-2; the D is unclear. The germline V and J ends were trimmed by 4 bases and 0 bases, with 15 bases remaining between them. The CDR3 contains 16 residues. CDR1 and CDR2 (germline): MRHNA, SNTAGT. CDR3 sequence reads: CASSARGLGANYGYTF. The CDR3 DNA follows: TGTGCCAGCAGTGCACGTGGGCTCGGGGCTAACTATGGCTACACCTTC.

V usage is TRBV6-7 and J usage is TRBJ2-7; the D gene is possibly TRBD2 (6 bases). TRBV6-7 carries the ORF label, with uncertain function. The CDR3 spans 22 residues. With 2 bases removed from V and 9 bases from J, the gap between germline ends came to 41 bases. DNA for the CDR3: TGTGCCAGCAGTTACGCCAACCCAGGCAGGGCCTCGACTATCCGGGAGAAACGTTGGCAGTACTTC. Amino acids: CASSYANPGRASTIREKRWQYF.

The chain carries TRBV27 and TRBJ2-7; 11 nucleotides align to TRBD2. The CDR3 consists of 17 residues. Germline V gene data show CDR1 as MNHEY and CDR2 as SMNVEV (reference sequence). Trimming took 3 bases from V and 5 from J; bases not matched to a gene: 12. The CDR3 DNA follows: TGTGCCAGCAGTTTTCCCCCTGTGACTAGCGGGGAGGACGAGCAGTACTTC. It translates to CASSFPPVTSGEDEQYF.

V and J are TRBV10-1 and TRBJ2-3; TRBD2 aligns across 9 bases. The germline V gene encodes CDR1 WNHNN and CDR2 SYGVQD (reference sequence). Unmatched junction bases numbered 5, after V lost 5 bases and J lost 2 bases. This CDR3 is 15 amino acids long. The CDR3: CASSWTSEDTDTQYF. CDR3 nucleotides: TGCGCCAGCAGTTGGACTAGCGAAGACACAGATACGCAGTATTTT.

The DNA of the CDR3 is TGTGCTAGTGGTTTGGTACTCGGGCACAAGGCAGATACGCAGTATTTT. This encodes CASGLVLGHKADTQYF. The rearrangement joins TRBV12-5 to TRBJ2-3; no reliable D call. Germline CDR1 and CDR2: LGHNT and FRNRAP. This CDR3 is 16 amino acids long. Trimming removed 0 bases from V and 4 bases from J, with 14 bases in between.

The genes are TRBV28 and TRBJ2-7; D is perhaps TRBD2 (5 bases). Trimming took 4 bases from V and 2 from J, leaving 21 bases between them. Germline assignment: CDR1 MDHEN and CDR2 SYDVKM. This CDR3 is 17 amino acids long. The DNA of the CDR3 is TGTGCCAGCAGTTCCCCGGGATTGGCTAGCAGCACCTACGAGCAGTACTTC. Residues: CASSSPGLASSTYEQYF.

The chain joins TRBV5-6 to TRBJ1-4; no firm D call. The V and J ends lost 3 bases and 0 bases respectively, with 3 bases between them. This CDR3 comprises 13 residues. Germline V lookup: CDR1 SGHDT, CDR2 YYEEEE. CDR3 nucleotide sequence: TGTGCCAGCAGCTCAGCAACTAATGAAAAACTGTTTTTT. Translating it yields CASSSATNEKLFF.

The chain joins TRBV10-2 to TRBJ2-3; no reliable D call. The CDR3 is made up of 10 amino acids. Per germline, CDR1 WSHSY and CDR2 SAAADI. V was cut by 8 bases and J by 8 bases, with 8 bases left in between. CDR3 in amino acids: CASSAGTQYF. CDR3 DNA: TGCGCCAGCTCGGCCGGTACGCAGTATTTT.

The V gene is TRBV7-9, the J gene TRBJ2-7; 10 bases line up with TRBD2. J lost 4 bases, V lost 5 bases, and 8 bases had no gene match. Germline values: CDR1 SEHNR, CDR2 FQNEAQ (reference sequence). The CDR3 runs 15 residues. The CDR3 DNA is TGTGCCAGCAGCCGACAGGGACTAGCGAGTTACGAGCAGTACTTC. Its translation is CASSRQGLASYEQYF.

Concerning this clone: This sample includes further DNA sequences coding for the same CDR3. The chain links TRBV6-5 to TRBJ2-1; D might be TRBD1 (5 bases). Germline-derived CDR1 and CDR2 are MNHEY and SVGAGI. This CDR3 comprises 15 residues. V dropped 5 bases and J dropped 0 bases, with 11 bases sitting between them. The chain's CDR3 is CASSRSGNSYNEQFF. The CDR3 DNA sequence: TGTGCCAGCAGTCGATCAGGGAACTCCTACAATGAGCAGTTCTTC.

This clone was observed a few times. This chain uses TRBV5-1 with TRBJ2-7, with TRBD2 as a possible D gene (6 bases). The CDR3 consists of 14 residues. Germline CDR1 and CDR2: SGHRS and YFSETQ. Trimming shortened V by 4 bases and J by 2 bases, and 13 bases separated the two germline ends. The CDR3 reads CASSGGDSPYEQYF. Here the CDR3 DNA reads TGCGCCAGCAGCGGTGGGGACTCCCCCTACGAGCAGTACTTC.

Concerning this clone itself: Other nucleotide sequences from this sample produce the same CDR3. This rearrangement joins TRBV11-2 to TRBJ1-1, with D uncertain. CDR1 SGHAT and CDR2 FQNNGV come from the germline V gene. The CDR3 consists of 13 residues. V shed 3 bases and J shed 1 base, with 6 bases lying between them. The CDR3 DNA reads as TGTGCCAGCAGCTTTCAGAGGAACACTGAAGCTTTCTTT. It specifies CASSFQRNTEAFF.

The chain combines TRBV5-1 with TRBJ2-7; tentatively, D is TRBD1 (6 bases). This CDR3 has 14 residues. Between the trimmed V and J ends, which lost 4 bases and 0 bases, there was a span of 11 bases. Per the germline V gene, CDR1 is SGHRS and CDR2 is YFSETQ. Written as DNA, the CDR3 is TGCGCCAGCAGCGGGCAGGGGAACTCCTACGAGCAGTACTTC. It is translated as CASSGQGNSYEQYF.

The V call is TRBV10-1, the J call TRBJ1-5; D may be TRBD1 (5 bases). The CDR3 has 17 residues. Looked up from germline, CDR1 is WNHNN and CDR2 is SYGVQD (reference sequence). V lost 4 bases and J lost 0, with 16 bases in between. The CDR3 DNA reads TGCGCCAGCAGTGTTCTTGGACACAGAAATAGCAATCAGCCCCAGCATTTT. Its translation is CASSVLGHRNSNQPQHF.

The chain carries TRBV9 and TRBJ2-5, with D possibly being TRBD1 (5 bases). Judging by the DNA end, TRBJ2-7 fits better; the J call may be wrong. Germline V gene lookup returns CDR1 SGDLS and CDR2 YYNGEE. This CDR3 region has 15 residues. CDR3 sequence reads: CASSVETGASYEQYF. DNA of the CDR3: TGTGCCAGCAGCGTAGAAACAGGAGCTAGCTACGAGCAGTACTTC.

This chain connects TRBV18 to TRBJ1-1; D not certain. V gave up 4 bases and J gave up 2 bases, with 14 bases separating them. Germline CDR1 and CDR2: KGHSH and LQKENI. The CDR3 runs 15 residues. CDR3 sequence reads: CASSRIEGSNTEAFF. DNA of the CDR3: TGTGCCAGCTCACGAATAGAAGGGTCCAACACTGAAGCTTTCTTT.